What follows describes a single T cell receptor beta chain. Its specificity is not known. A single record per CDR3 protein comes from TCRdb applying MiXCR to the RACE reads. The data show about 54,000 distinct CDR3 sequences, about a tenth seen once. The sample's time point: patch test 2, 6 weeks after DPC sensitization. The treatment was: therapeutic diphenylcyclopropenone sensitization with weekly scalp DPC. Blood was collected ahead of every patch test applied. This entry belongs to a study of human T cells and chemical hapten exposure. General observations from the study: Significantly greater numbers of large CDR3 similarity clusters came from expanded TCRs than from controls.

The CDR3 spans 13 residues. The V gene lost 6 bases and the J gene lost 7 bases, with 15 bases spanning the gap. Germline V gene lookup returns CDR1 MNHEY and CDR2 SMNVEV (reference sequence). The input for sequencing was whole blood, taken in connection with sensitization to the hapten diphenylcyclopropenone (DPC). This chain connects TRBV27 to TRBJ1-1; the D gene is possibly TRBD1 (6 bases). This TCR came from a woman in her 50s with alopecia areata. Some clones in this sample may be carry-over from other donors' samples. The CDR3 coding sequence is TGTGCCAGCAGAGGTTACGGGACACATGAAGCTTTCTTT. Encoded protein: CASRGYGTHEAFF.